This TCR beta chain is drawn from a study of T cell responses to AZD1222 COVID-19 vaccine. This clone was seen more than once but under ten times. Clones were read by immunoSEQ multiplex PCR, and TCRdb kept only the in-frame ones, dropping some. The top ten hold 25% to 30% of the sample, which has under 150,000 clones, roughly 91% seen once. This specimen was peripheral blood, taken on day 0 of AZD1222 vaccination. The source is an adult in good health.

Written as DNA, the CDR3 is TGTGCCAGCAGCCCGGACAGGTTCATGCGCGAGCAGTACTTC. Translating it yields CASSPDRFMREQYF. The chain uses TRBV11-2 and TRBJ2-7; 7 bases map to TRBD1. CDR3 length: 14 residues. The V and J ends lost 5 bases and 6 bases, in that order; junction bases with no gene match: 10. Germline V gene lookup returns CDR1 SGHAT and CDR2 FQNNGV.